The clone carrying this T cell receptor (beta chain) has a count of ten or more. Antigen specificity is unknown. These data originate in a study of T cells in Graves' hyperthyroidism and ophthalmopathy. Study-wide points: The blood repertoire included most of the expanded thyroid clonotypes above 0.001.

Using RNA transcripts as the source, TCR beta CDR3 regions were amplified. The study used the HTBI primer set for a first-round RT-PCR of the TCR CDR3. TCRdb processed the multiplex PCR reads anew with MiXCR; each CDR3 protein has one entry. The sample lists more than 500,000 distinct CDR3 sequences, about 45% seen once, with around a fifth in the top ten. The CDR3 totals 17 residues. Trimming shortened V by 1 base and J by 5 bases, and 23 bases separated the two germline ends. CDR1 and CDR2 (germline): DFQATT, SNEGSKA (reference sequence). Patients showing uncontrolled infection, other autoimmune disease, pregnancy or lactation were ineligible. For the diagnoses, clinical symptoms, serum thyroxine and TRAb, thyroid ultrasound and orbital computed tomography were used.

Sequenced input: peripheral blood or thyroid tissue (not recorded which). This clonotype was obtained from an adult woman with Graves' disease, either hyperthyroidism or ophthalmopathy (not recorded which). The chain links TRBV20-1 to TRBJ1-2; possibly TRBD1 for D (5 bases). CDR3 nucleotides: TGCAGTGCTAGAGTAGACCTCCATGGGGGGTTTCCGTATGGCTACACCTTC. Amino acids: CSARVDLHGGFPYGYTF.